The 5 T cell receptor beta chains below were found in one sample sequenced in a study of T cells in localized non-small cell lung cancer. Clones were read by immunoSEQ multiplex PCR, and TCRdb kept only the in-frame ones, dropping some. Here the sample spans approximately 88,000 clones, roughly 93% being singletons. The specimen was PBMCs, collected before any cancer treatment. These receptors originate from a woman aged 35 to 70 with stage II squamous cell lung carcinoma.

The rearrangement uses TRBV2 and TRBJ1-5, with D maybe TRBD1 (5 bases). The germline CDR1 and CDR2 sequences are SNHLY and FYNNEI. V lost 6 bases to trimming and J lost 2 bases, with 8 bases between them. This CDR3 region has 13 residues. CDR3: CASRRGGNQPQHF. The CDR3 DNA follows: TGTGCCAGCAGGCGAGGGGGCAATCAGCCCCAGCATTTT.

The chain joins TRBV2 to TRBJ2-2; no clear D gene. This CDR3 is built from 10 residues. The germline gives CDR1 SNHLY, CDR2 FYNNEI. The V end lost 7 bases, the J end lost 5 bases, and 2 bases lay between the germline ends. The CDR3 spells CASKTGELFF. The DNA for the CDR3 is TGTGCCAGCAAAACCGGGGAGCTGTTTTTT.

V is TRBV29-1 and J is TRBJ2-7; TRBD2 agrees at 7 bases. Looked up from germline, CDR1 is SQVTM and CDR2 is ANQGSEA. The CDR3 is 11 residues long. The V gene end was trimmed by 3 bases and the J gene end by 7 bases; junction bases not matched to a gene: 3. CDR3 sequence (DNA): TGCAGCGTTGATTTGGGACTAGAGCAGTACTTC. It codes for CSVDLGLEQYF.

This clone was counted a single time. This chain connects TRBV27 to TRBJ1-6; TRBD1 is a possible D gene (6 bases). Germline CDR1 is MNHEY and CDR2 is SMNVEV (reference sequence). CDR3 length: 13 residues. V dropped 8 bases and J dropped 9 bases, with 14 bases sitting between them. CDR3 DNA: TGTGCCAGCCGGCAGGGGTCGGCTTCACCCCTCCACTTT. Translating gives CASRQGSASPLHF.

CDR3 coding DNA: TGTGCCAGCTCCGTGGGGCAGGGGCTGAACACTGAAGCTTTCTTT. Translation: CASSVGQGLNTEAFF. The chain links TRBV5-4 to TRBJ1-1, with D perhaps TRBD1 (6 bases). Per the germline V gene, CDR1 is SGHNT and CDR2 is YYREEE (reference sequence). This CDR3 has 15 amino acids. With 7 bases removed from V and 0 bases from J, the gap between germline ends came to 16 bases.